This T cell receptor beta chain was sequenced during a study of blood T cell repertoires in COVID-19. Whole-study context: Acute-phase and convalescent COVID-19 samples originated in the United States, Italy and Spain.

CDR3 size: 20 residues. Here immunoSEQ multiplex PCR was the method, and the copy in TCRdb shows in-frame clones only, minus some. Among about 130,000 clones listed, more than 75% were seen once. This receptor was taken from a woman in her forties or fifties who had recovered from COVID-19. The rearrangement links TRBV7-5 to TRBJ2-5; TRBD2 reflects the table's D call only, with no check against the DNA. TRBV7-5 is tagged as a pseudogene. The specimen sequenced was peripheral blood. CDR3 sequence: CARSLVALRPSGGLQETQYF. In DNA form, the CDR3 reads TGTGCCAGAAGCTTAGTGGCGCTTCGACCTAGCGGGGGACTTCAAGAGACCCAGTACTTC.